This T cell receptor beta chain emerged from a study of cytomegalovirus exposure and HLA in healthy donors. Study outcomes and limitations: Later, an analysis showed that TCR beta chains associated with HLA were more clonally expanded than others that were equally common. Most TCR beta V segments were productive about 87% or about 30% of the time in an earlier analysis. The majority of TCR sequences were rare, yet some public TCRs appeared in many donors.

This CDR3 has 13 amino acids. Per the germline V gene, CDR1 is MNHNS and CDR2 is SASEGT. The V gene lost 3 bases and the J gene lost 2 bases, with 7 bases spanning the gap. About this clone itself: Its antigen is unidentified. The sample holds other DNA sequences that translate to the same CDR3.

PCR used 60 Vbeta primers and 13 Jbeta primers. The repertoire was sequenced with immunoSEQ multiplex PCR; TCRdb's copy has only in-frame clones and lacks some. The data show more than 110,000 clones, about 76% seen once. This rearrangement joins TRBV6-1 to TRBJ1-2; a possible D gene is TRBD1 (5 bases). This receptor was obtained from a young man in good health and CMV-seronegative. Sequenced: PBMCs. This CDR3 reads CASSDTGNYGYTF. The DNA for the CDR3 is TGTGCCAGCAGTGATACAGGCAACTATGGCTACACCTTC.